Listed below are T cell receptor beta chains from one sample, sequenced in a study of blood T cell repertoires in COVID-19. Generated by immunoSEQ multiplex PCR, the TCRdb table keeps only in-frame clones and is missing some. The data hold hundreds of thousands of clones, with about 90% observed a single time. Sequencing was performed on PBMCs or T cells enriched from blood (not recorded which). The receptors stem from a woman aged 30 to 39 who had recovered from COVID-19. The CDR3 runs from the conserved cysteine through the conserved F or W. A D gene is named only where the DNA matches it firmly. The size entry is marked missing in some rows and otherwise reads once, few, many or a size class.

clone_size	j_call	d_call	v_call	cdr3_aa	cdr3_nt
once	TRBJ1-1	TRBD1	TRBV4-3	CASSQDVRGQTEAFF	TGCGCCAGCAGCCAAGATGTCAGGGGGCAAACTGAAGCTTTCTTT
-	TRBJ2-1	TRBD1	TRBV6-2/TRBV6-3	CASSRDRTYNEQFF	TGTGCCAGCAGCCGGGACAGGACCTACAATGAGCAGTTCTTC
-	TRBJ2-2	-	TRBV28	CASSFSDPGELFF	TGTGCCAGCAGTTTCTCAGATCCCGGGGAGCTGTTTTTT
-	TRBJ1-1	TRBD1	TRBV7-8	CASSVIGTVNTEAFF	TGTGCCAGCAGCGTAATTGGGACAGTGAACACTGAAGCTTTCTTT
-	TRBJ2-3	TRBD2	TRBV2	CASSGTSGGTSTDTQYF	TGTGCCAGCAGTGGGACTAGCGGGGGGACTTCCACAGATACGCAGTATTTT
-	TRBJ1-4	TRBD1	TRBV13	CASMSLRGPREKLFF	TGTGCCAGCATGTCTTTGAGGGGGCCGCGTGAAAAACTGTTTTTT
-	TRBJ1-3	-	TRBV5-1	CASSLAVNTLGNTIYF	TGCGCCAGCAGCTTGGCCGTTAACACCCTTGGAAACACCATATATTTT
-	TRBJ1-1	-	TRBV6-5	CASRERAEAFF	TGTGCCAGCAGGGAGCGGGCTGAAGCTTTCTTT
-	TRBJ1-4	TRBD1	TRBV11-2	CASSPPGTGNNEKLFF	TGTGCCAGCAGCCCACCCGGGACAGGGAATAATGAAAAACTGTTTTTT
-	TRBJ1-2	TRBD1	TRBV10-1	CASSDRTGGVDTF	TGCGCCAGCAGTGATAGGACAGGGGGAGTTGACACCTTC
-	TRBJ2-5	-	TRBV2	CASSRDLYQETQYF	TGTGCCAGCAGTCGAGACTTGTACCAAGAGACCCAGTACTTC
-	TRBJ1-2	-	TRBV4-1	CASSQLQRLVGSGYTF	TGCGCCAGCAGCCAACTACAACGCCTTGTAGGGAGTGGCTACACCTTC
-	TRBJ1-6	-	TRBV28	CASSFFGGSSYNSPLHF	TGTGCCAGCAGTTTCTTCGGGGGAAGCTCCTATAATTCACCCCTCCACTTT
once	TRBJ2-7	-	TRBV2	CASRWTVYSYEQYF	TGTGCCAGCAGATGGACAGTTTACTCCTACGAGCAGTACTTC
-	TRBJ1-6	-	TRBV5-6	CASSLPQGNSPLHF	TGTGCCAGCAGCTTGCCTCAGGGCAATTCACCCCTCCACTTT
-	TRBJ2-3	-	TRBV27	CASSFFSADTQYF	TGTGCCAGCAGTTTTTTTAGTGCAGATACGCAGTATTTT
-	TRBJ2-7	-	TRBV7-9	CASSSVPAGLGEQYF	TGTGCCAGCAGCTCGGTTCCCGCAGGGCTGGGGGAGCAGTACTTC
-	TRBJ1-6	-	TRBV5-1	CASSLGPVGRPLHF	TGCGCCAGCAGCTTGGGGCCCGTAGGGAGACCCCTCCACTTT
-	TRBJ2-7	-	TRBV30	CAWSSGRKSYEQYF	TGTGCCTGGAGTTCTGGCAGAAAGTCCTACGAGCAGTACTTC
-	TRBJ2-3	-	TRBV14	CASSPTMIPQSTQYF	TGTGCCAGCAGTCCGACCATGATACCACAGAGCACGCAGTATTTT
-	TRBJ2-7	-	TRBV28	CASSLVGPSHEQYF	TGTGCCAGCAGTTTGGTTGGCCCAAGTCACGAGCAGTACTTC
-	TRBJ2-5	TRBD1	TRBV19	CASSAERTGARETQYF	TGTGCCAGTAGCGCAGAAAGGACAGGGGCGCGGGAGACCCAGTACTTC
-	TRBJ2-7	-	TRBV21-1	CASSKGGIGLAAYEQYF	TGTGCCAGCAGCAAAGGAGGTATTGGGCTAGCCGCCTACGAGCAGTACTTC
-	TRBJ1-5	-	TRBV2	CASSEGLRSNQPQHF	TGTGCCAGCAGTGAAGGGCTCCGTAGCAATCAGCCCCAGCATTTT
few	TRBJ2-4	-	TRBV6-6	CASSYPGSQNIQYF	TGTGCCAGCAGTTACCCGGGGTCCCAAAACATTCAGTACTTC
-	TRBJ1-2	TRBD1	TRBV30	CAWRGQLNYGYTF	TGTGCCTGGAGGGGACAGTTAAACTATGGCTACACCTTC
-	TRBJ1-1	TRBD1	TRBV5-4	CASSLTGDNTEAFF	TGTGCCAGCAGCCTGACAGGGGACAACACTGAAGCTTTCTTT
-	TRBJ1-4	TRBD1	TRBV28	CASSVPGQLNEKLFF	TGTGCCAGCAGTGTTCCGGGACAGCTTAATGAAAAACTGTTTTTT
-	TRBJ2-7	-	TRBV30	CAWSFASSYEQYF	TGTGCCTGGAGTTTCGCCAGCTCCTACGAGCAGTACTTC
-	TRBJ1-4	-	TRBV5-1	CASSLSGGATNEKLFF	TGCGCCAGCAGCTTATCTGGAGGCGCAACTAATGAAAAACTGTTTTTT
-	TRBJ2-7	-	TRBV7-6	CASSSIPTRDSYLSYEQYF	TGTGCCAGCAGCAGCATCCCTACAAGGGACTCCTACCTTTCGTACGAGCAGTACTTC
-	TRBJ2-3	-	TRBV7-8	CASSPDTLNTDTQYF	TGTGCCAGCAGCCCTGACACCCTTAACACAGATACGCAGTATTTT
-	TRBJ1-4	-	TRBV19	CASSQRAATNEKLFF	TGTGCCAGTAGTCAGAGGGCAGCAACTAATGAAAAACTGTTTTTT
-	TRBJ1-2	-	TRBV6-5	CASSFGRETYGYTF	TGTGCCAGCAGTTTCGGACGGGAAACCTATGGCTACACCTTC
-	TRBJ1-5	TRBD1	TRBV4-1	CASSPGQGGLLNQPQHF	TGCGCCAGCAGCCCCGGACAGGGGGGTCTCCTAAATCAGCCCCAGCATTTT
-	TRBJ2-3	-	TRBV5-6	CASSLYQGIGTDTQYF	TGTGCCAGCAGCTTGTATCAGGGGATCGGCACAGATACGCAGTATTTT
once	TRBJ1-2	-	TRBV10-3	CAITMGGNGYTF	TGTGCCATCACCATGGGAGGTAATGGCTACACCTTC